This T cell receptor beta chain comes out of a study of cytomegalovirus exposure and HLA in healthy donors. General study findings and limits: A list of roughly 160 TCR beta chains associated with cytomegalovirus was given.

This CDR3 comprises 15 residues. Trimming at V came to 6 bases and at J to 6 bases, leaving 13 bases not matched to a gene. Germline V lookup: CDR1 SGDLS, CDR2 YYNGEE. As to this clone: No antigen is known for it.

Primers: 60 Vbeta forward and 13 Jbeta reverse. Assay used: immunoSEQ multiplex PCR; TCRdb lists only in-frame clones, some missing. The sample table includes under 250,000 clones. This chain uses TRBV9 with TRBJ2-3, with 7 bases identical to TRBD2. The receptor's source is a girl aged 2-9 years in good health and CMV-seropositive. Sequenced input: PBMCs. The CDR3 is CASTTGEGLLDTQYF. The CDR3 bases are TGTGCCAGCACCACCGGGGAGGGTCTACTTGATACGCAGTATTTT.